This T cell receptor beta chain was sequenced for a study of blood T cell repertoires in COVID-19. Assay: immunoSEQ multiplex PCR; the TCRdb copy retains only in-frame clones and omits some. The data show around 100,000 clones, with 85% to 90% seen just once and 5% held by the top ten. J lost 7 bases, V lost 1 base, and 16 bases had no gene match. This CDR3 is built from 19 residues. CDR1 and CDR2 from the germline V gene are SGHVS and FQNEAQ. The receptor comes from a human donor in a cohort sampled during active COVID-19. The material sequenced was peripheral blood. The genes are TRBV7-8 and TRBJ2-3, with 11 bases aligning to TRBD2. Written as DNA, the CDR3 is TGTGCCAGCAGCTTAGGGACCGGTACTAGCGGGAGTATTTTAAATACGCAGTATTTT. This encodes CASSLGTGTSGSILNTQYF.